The rows below give T cell receptor beta chains drawn from one sample of a study of control samples from healthy donors and cancer patients. Sequencing was performed with immunoSEQ multiplex PCR; in TCRdb, only in-frame clones are kept and a portion is missing. The repertoire includes just over 80,000 clones, around 92% of them detected once, and approximately 6% sits in the top ten. Material: blood. The receptors come from a man in his fifties in good health. The CDR3 runs from the conserved cysteine through the conserved F or W. The order of the fields is CDR3 protein, CDR3 DNA, D gene, V gene, J gene, clone size. The D gene is left open where the match is weak. Expanded clones get a size class; other rows say once, few or many, or leave the size out.

CASSPRDRPGMNTEAFF	TGTGCCAGCAGCCCGCGGGACAGGCCTGGCATGAACACTGAAGCTTTCTTT	TRBD1	TRBV5-4	TRBJ1-1	NA
CASLKQGTEAFF	TGTGCCAGCTTAAAACAGGGAACTGAAGCTTTCTTT	NA	TRBV12-3/TRBV12-4	TRBJ1-1	NA
CASSLLQGITEAFF	TGTGCCAGCAGCTTGTTACAGGGGATCACTGAAGCTTTCTTT	TRBD1	TRBV5-4	TRBJ1-1	once
CASSLAQGGWTEAFF	TGTGCCAGCAGCTTGGCGCAGGGAGGATGGACTGAAGCTTTCTTT	NA	TRBV5-6	TRBJ1-1	NA
CASSILGQGTSPLHF	TGTGCCAGTAGTATATTGGGACAGGGGACCTCACCCCTCCACTTT	TRBD1	TRBV19	TRBJ1-6	NA
CASSEEALNQPQHF	TGTGCCAGCAGTGAAGAAGCCCTCAATCAGCCCCAGCATTTT	NA	TRBV2	TRBJ1-5	NA
CATSEGTSGGPYEQYF	TGTGCCACCAGTGAAGGGACTAGCGGGGGCCCCTACGAGCAGTACTTC	TRBD2	TRBV24-1	TRBJ2-7	NA
CASSLGPLTTGELFF	TGTGCCAGCAGCCTGGGACCGTTGACGACCGGGGAGCTGTTTTTT	NA	TRBV5-5	TRBJ2-2	NA
CASTKDRASGYTF	TGTGCCAGCACTAAGGACAGGGCAAGCGGCTACACCTTC	TRBD1	TRBV6-5	TRBJ1-2	NA
CASSYGQGAGTEAFF	TGTGCCAGCAGTTACGGACAGGGGGCAGGCACTGAAGCTTTCTTT	TRBD1	TRBV27	TRBJ1-1	NA
CASSLSGGGTDTQYF	TGCGCCAGCAGCTTGAGCGGGGGGGGCACAGATACGCAGTATTTT	TRBD2	TRBV5-1	TRBJ2-3	NA
CASSIGRDDTQYF	TGTGCCAGTAGTATCGGCCGGGACGATACGCAGTATTTT	NA	TRBV19	TRBJ2-3	once
CASSSERYGYTF	TGTGCCAGCAGTTCAGAGCGCTATGGCTACACCTTC	NA	TRBV6-5	TRBJ1-2	NA
CASSLTGYTEAFF	TGTGCCAGCAGTTTAACTGGGTACACTGAAGCTTTCTTT	NA	TRBV27	TRBJ1-1	NA
CASSVAASGANVLTF	TGTGCCAGCAGCGTAGCTGCGTCTGGGGCCAACGTCCTGACTTTC	NA	TRBV9	TRBJ2-6	NA
CASSSDWGGSYQPQHF	TGTGCCAGCAGCTCGGATTGGGGGGGCTCCTATCAGCCCCAGCATTTT	NA	TRBV7-2	TRBJ1-5	NA
CAISEFSSTDTQYF	TGTGCCATCAGTGAGTTTAGCAGCACAGATACGCAGTATTTT	NA	TRBV10-3	TRBJ2-3	NA
CATSDSTRSNQPQHF	TGTGCCACCAGTGATTCCACAAGGAGCAATCAGCCCCAGCATTTT	NA	TRBV24-1	TRBJ1-5	NA
CASSIEGARNQPQHF	TGTGCCAGTAGTATTGAGGGGGCGCGCAATCAGCCCCAGCATTTT	TRBD1	TRBV19	TRBJ1-5	NA
CASSLDGGVSGNTIYF	TGCGCCAGCAGCTTGGATGGAGGGGTATCTGGAAACACCATATATTTT	NA	TRBV5-1	TRBJ1-3	NA
CASSSGGAGNTEAFF	TGTGCCAGCAGCTCAGGGGGCGCGGGGAACACTGAAGCTTTCTTT	TRBD1	TRBV7-9	TRBJ1-1	NA
CASSDPGQGDTGELFF	TGTGCCAGCAGTGATCCCGGACAGGGCGACACCGGGGAGCTGTTTTTT	TRBD1	TRBV25-1	TRBJ2-2	once
CASCTESYEQYF	TGTGCCAGCTGCACAGAGTCCTACGAGCAGTACTTC	NA	TRBV27	TRBJ2-7	NA
CASSQLQSNTEAFF	TGCGCCAGCAGCCAACTCCAATCGAACACTGAAGCTTTCTTT	NA	TRBV4-1	TRBJ1-1	once
CASSYFTSGYTF	TGTGCCAGCAGTTATTTCACCAGTGGCTACACCTTC	NA	TRBV6-2/TRBV6-3	TRBJ1-2	NA
CASSFGVTSNQPQHF	TGTGCCAGCAGCTTTGGGGTAACTAGCAATCAGCCCCAGCATTTT	NA	TRBV7-9	TRBJ1-5	NA
CASSTGRNQPQHF	TGTGCCAGTAGTACTGGAAGAAATCAGCCCCAGCATTTT	NA	TRBV19	TRBJ1-5	NA